This T cell receptor beta chain emerged from a study of preoperative IRX-2 immunotherapy in early breast cancer. The CDR3 spans 14 residues. From germline, CDR1 is LGHNA and CDR2 YSLEER. The V gene lost 6 bases and the J gene lost 0 bases, with 10 bases spanning the gap. TCRdb's table, derived via immunoSEQ multiplex PCR, lists solely in-frame clones and lacks some. The sample holds some 22,000 clones; approximately 95% are singletons and the top ten take around 15%. The treatment is: preoperative locoregional IRX-2 cytokine immunotherapy. This phase Ib study tested locoregional IRX-2 cytokine immunotherapy given before surgery. This clone was counted a few times.

This TCR was sampled from a human donor with breast cancer. Sequences were derived from tumor tissue, sampled after IRX-2 immunotherapy. V gene TRBV4-3 combines with J gene TRBJ2-3, with D maybe TRBD2 (5 bases). CDR3 sequence: CASSGAVSTDTQYF. The CDR3 region has the DNA TGCGCCAGCAGTGGAGCGGTTAGCACAGATACGCAGTATTTT.